The rows below give T cell receptor beta chains drawn from one sample of a study of Ad26.COV2.S vaccination and SARS-CoV-2 variants. Measured with immunoSEQ multiplex PCR; TCRdb has only the in-frame clones, and not every one. The data contain over 400,000 clones, about 88% of them singletons. The sequencing used peripheral blood, collected in a trial of Ad26.COV2.S vaccine versus placebo. Receptor source: a person aged 18 to 65 who received the Ad26.COV2.S COVID-19 vaccine or a placebo. CDR3s include the opening cysteine and the closing phenylalanine or tryptophan. D genes are given only for firm matches. Clone size appears in some rows only: once, few, many, or a class for an expanded clone.

>TRBJ1-1|TRBV30|TRBD1|NA
TGTGCCTGGAGTCCTTGGACAGGGGGTACAGCAGCTTTCTTT
CAWSPWTGGTAAFF
>TRBJ1-5|TRBV7-9|NA|NA
TGTGCCAGCAGCCCGTCGGGCAGGAGGTCGAAAAGTCAGCCCCAGCATTTT
CASSPSGRRSKSQPQHF
>TRBJ1-2|TRBV5-1|NA|NA
TGCGCCAGCAGCTTGGTAGGTCTCGCCTATGGCTACACCTTC
CASSLVGLAYGYTF
>TRBJ2-5|TRBV6-6|TRBD2|NA
TGTGCCAGCAGTTACGACACCGGGGGGAAGACCCAGTACTTC
CASSYDTGGKTQYF
>TRBJ2-7|TRBV7-3|NA|once
TGTGCCAGCAGCTCCTCCCCCCTGGGGGAGCAGTACTTC
CASSSSPLGEQYF
>TRBJ1-5|TRBV4-3|NA|few
TGCGCCAGCAGCCCCTTGGTCGGCGCGGCTCAGCCCCAGCATTTT
CASSPLVGAAQPQHF
>TRBJ2-5|TRBV25-1|NA|NA
TGTGCCAGCAGTTTGGGGTTGGAGACCCAGTACTTC
CASSLGLETQYF
>TRBJ2-3|TRBV6-2/TRBV6-3|TRBD2|few
TGTGCCAGCAGTTACTTCCGGGACTACCTGTCCACAGATACGCAGTATTTT
CASSYFRDYLSTDTQYF
>TRBJ2-3|TRBV5-8|TRBD1|NA
TGTGCCAGCAGCTTAGGACAGGGGGGAGATACGCAGTATTTT
CASSLGQGGDTQYF
>TRBJ1-1|TRBV10-3|TRBD1|NA
TGTGCCATCAGTGAGGAGAGGGACAGGGGGCTGGTGAACACTGAAGCTTTCTTT
CAISEERDRGLVNTEAFF
>TRBJ1-5|TRBV5-1|NA|NA
TGCGCCAGCAGCGCTGGACAGAATCAGCCCCAGCATTTT
CASSAGQNQPQHF
>TRBJ2-2|TRBV6-5|TRBD1|NA
TGTGCCAGCAGATTAAACAGGGGCACCGGGGAGCTGTTTTTT
CASRLNRGTGELFF
>TRBJ2-1|TRBV7-2|NA|NA
TGTGCCAGCAGCCGGGGGCTTGGGTACAATGAGCAGTTCTTC
CASSRGLGYNEQFF
>TRBJ1-5|TRBV2|NA|NA
TGTGCCAGCAGTGATGTAGGAAGATATCAGCCCCAGCATTTT
CASSDVGRYQPQHF
>TRBJ1-1|TRBV25-1|NA|NA
TGTGCCAGCAGTGAACCGGGACAAGGGAACACTGAAGCTTTCTTT
CASSEPGQGNTEAFF
>TRBJ1-2|TRBV7-3|TRBD1|NA
TGTGCCAGCAGCGTTCGACAGGGAACCCCCCCATATGGCTACACCTTC
CASSVRQGTPPYGYTF
>TRBJ2-5|TRBV20-1|NA|NA
TGCAGTGCTAGTACTGTATATGCCCGGGGAGAGACCCAGTACTTC
CSASTVYARGETQYF
>TRBJ1-1|TRBV19|NA|NA
TGTGCCAGTAAGTCGGGGGCTCGAACTGAAGCTTTCTTT
CASKSGARTEAFF
>TRBJ2-1|TRBV28|TRBD2|NA
TGTGCCAGCAGTTTCTCCGGGACTAGCGCTGAGCAGTTCTTC
CASSFSGTSAEQFF
>TRBJ2-5|TRBV11-2|NA|NA
TGTGCCAGCAGCACCCGTGCGGGGCACCCCAGCCAAGAGACCCAGTACTTC
CASSTRAGHPSQETQYF
>TRBJ2-2|TRBV18|TRBD1|few
TGTGCCAGCTCATCAAGAGACAGGGTGAACACCGGGGAGCTGTTTTTT
CASSSRDRVNTGELFF
>TRBJ1-1|TRBV7-3|NA|NA
TGTGCCAGCAGCCCCACGCCCTCAGTCCCTGAAGCTTTCTTT
CASSPTPSVPEAFF
>TRBJ2-1|TRBV13|TRBD2|NA
TGTGCCAGCAGCTTAGGATCCGGACTAGCGTTTGAGCAGTTCTTC
CASSLGSGLAFEQFF